A single sample is the source of the 31 T cell receptor beta chains below, sequenced in a study of shared clonotypes between healthy human individuals. This table comes from immunoSEQ multiplex PCR, and its TCRdb copy is limited to in-frame clones, with some not included. Of roughly 2.2 million clones in the sample, roughly 93% were seen once. Source material: naive CD4+ T cells from PBMCs. Subset defined: CD45RA+ positively selected. These receptors were collected from a man aged 18 to 29 in good health. Some clones in this sample may be carry-over from other donors' samples.

The V gene is TRBV5-1, the J gene TRBJ2-1; 10 bases are shared with TRBD1. Germline CDR1 is SGHRS and CDR2 is YFSETQ. With 1 base clipped from V and 8 bases from J, the junction kept 6 bases outside the gene matches. The CDR3 has 15 residues. The CDR3 coding sequence is TGCGCCAGCAGCTTGTCCGGACAGGGGGTGGATGAGCAGTTCTTC. This encodes CASSLSGQGVDEQFF.

This chain connects TRBV5-6 to TRBJ2-1, with 8 bases that match TRBD2. J lost 0 bases, V lost 0 bases, and 11 bases had no gene match. This CDR3 has 19 amino acids. The germline V gene encodes CDR1 SGHDT and CDR2 YYEEEE. CDR3 in amino acids: CASSLEGGLARSSYNEQFF. DNA of the CDR3: TGTGCCAGCAGCTTGGAAGGAGGACTAGCAAGAAGCTCCTACAATGAGCAGTTCTTC.

The chain recombines TRBV7-9 with TRBJ2-1; TRBD1 aligns across 10 bases. After removal of 2 bases from V and 7 bases from J, the junction contained 5 bases not matched to a gene. This CDR3 is built from 15 residues. Looked up from germline, CDR1 is SEHNR and CDR2 is FQNEAQ (reference sequence). The CDR3 DNA follows: TGTGCCAGCAGCTTATGGGACAGGGGTAGTAATGAGCAGTTCTTC. Residues: CASSLWDRGSNEQFF.

As for this clone: The sample holds other DNA sequences that translate to the same CDR3. CDR3 region: CASSVDVGYNEQFF. In DNA form, the CDR3 reads TGTGCCAGCAGCGTAGACGTGGGTTACAATGAGCAGTTCTTC. The chain carries TRBV9 and TRBJ2-1, with D unclear. This CDR3 spans 14 amino acids. V lost 0 bases and J 4 bases, leaving 8 bases between the germline ends. Per germline, CDR1 SGDLS and CDR2 YYNGEE.

The chain couples TRBV18 to TRBJ2-7, with a tentative D call TRBD2 (5 bases). V lost 2 bases and J lost 6, with 11 bases in between. CDR3 size: 13 residues. Germline loops: CDR1 KGHSH, CDR2 LQKENI. The CDR3: CASSPRGGSEQYF. DNA of the CDR3: TGTGCCAGCTCACCAAGAGGCGGGTCCGAGCAGTACTTC. Full variable domain (rest looked up from reference TRBV18 and TRBJ2-7): NAGVMQNPRHLVRRRGQEARLRCSPMKGHSHVYWYRQLPEEGLKFMVYLQKENIIDESGMPKERFSAEFPKEGPSILRIQQVVRGDSAAYFCASSPRGGSEQYFGPGTRLTVT.

The chain recombines TRBV5-4 with TRBJ1-3, with 7 nucleotides matching TRBD1. V lost 4 bases and J lost 0; bases outside the gene matches: 4. The germline CDR1 and CDR2 sequences are SGHNT and YYREEE (reference sequence). The CDR3 is 15 residues long. CDR3 sequence: CASSPGTASGNTIYF. DNA for the CDR3: TGTGCCAGCAGCCCCGGGACAGCCTCTGGAAACACCATATATTTT.

The chain combines TRBV7-9 with TRBJ2-3, with D possibly TRBD2 on 5 matching bases. The V end was cut by 3 bases, the J end by 4 bases, with 8 bases between. Per the germline V gene, CDR1 is SEHNR and CDR2 is FQNEAQ (reference sequence). This CDR3 has 13 residues. CDR3 DNA: TGTGCCAGCAGCTTGACTAATTCAGATACGCAGTATTTT. This codes for CASSLTNSDTQYF.

V is TRBV29-1 and J is TRBJ2-1; no clear D. The V gene lost 4 bases and the J gene lost 0 bases, with 7 bases spanning the gap. The germline gives CDR1 SQVTM, CDR2 ANQGSEA. This CDR3 is 13 amino acids long. This CDR3 reads CSVVGPSYNEQFF. CDR3 DNA sequence: TGCAGCGTTGTCGGGCCCTCCTACAATGAGCAGTTCTTC.

V is TRBV6-5 and J is TRBJ2-7; D ambiguous. V shed 0 bases and J shed 2 bases, with 8 bases lying between them. From germline, CDR1 is MNHEY and CDR2 SVGAGI. The CDR3 consists of 14 residues. CDR3 bases: TGTGCCAGCAGTTACTCACCAGCCGCCTACGAGCAGTACTTC. It translates to CASSYSPAAYEQYF.

This sequence joins TRBV18 and TRBJ2-5, with 7 bases aligning to TRBD1. The germline V gene has CDR1 KGHSH and CDR2 LQKENI. CDR3 length: 15 amino acids. The J segment lost 2 bases and the V segment lost 1 base, leaving 4 bases of the junction unmatched. In DNA, the CDR3 is TGTGCCAGCTCACCACGAAAGGGGGCGCAAGAGACCCAGTACTTC. Translating gives CASSPRKGAQETQYF.

The chain employs TRBV9 and TRBJ2-7, with D perhaps being TRBD1 or TRBD2 (5 bases each). Germline V CDR1 and CDR2: SGDLS, YYNGEE. V lost 0 bases and J 2 bases, leaving 12 bases between the germline ends. The CDR3 is made up of 15 amino acids. The CDR3 DNA reads as TGTGCCAGCAGCGTAGCTCCGGGACCCACCTACGAGCAGTACTTC. This encodes CASSVAPGPTYEQYF.

This sequence joins TRBV5-1 and TRBJ2-5, with 7 bases that match TRBD1. Losses at the gene ends were 3 bases for V and 4 bases for J; bases not matched to a gene: 6. Germline CDR1 is SGHRS and CDR2 is YFSETQ. CDR3 size: 14 residues. The CDR3: CASSSNSGGETQYF. Written as DNA, the CDR3 is TGCGCCAGCAGCTCGAATTCAGGGGGAGAGACCCAGTACTTC. Filled out from reference TRBV5-1 and TRBJ2-5, the complete variable domain reads KAGVTQTPRYLIKTRGQQVTLSCSPISGHRSVSWYQQTPGQGLQFLFEYFSETQRNKGNFPGRFSGRQFSNSRSEMNVSTLELGDSALYLCASSSNSGGETQYFGPGTRLLVL.

The chain is built from TRBV5-4 and TRBJ1-3; D is unresolved. Trimming stripped 4 bases from V and 4 bases from J, with 18 bases between. The CDR3 length is 16 residues. Per the germline V gene, CDR1 is SGHNT and CDR2 is YYREEE (reference sequence). CDR3 in amino acids: CASSIDGRPYGNTIYF. The CDR3 DNA is TGTGCCAGCAGCATCGACGGGAGGCCTTACGGAAACACCATATATTTT.

J is TRBJ2-2 and V is TRBV7-9, with 7 positions matching TRBD2. The CDR3 is 15 residues long. Germline lookup yields CDR1 SEHNR and CDR2 FQNEAQ (reference sequence). Trimming took 3 bases from V and 7 from J; bases not matched to a gene: 8. This CDR3 is CASSFSSGPGGELFF. DNA of the CDR3: TGTGCCAGCAGCTTTTCTAGCGGACCGGGCGGGGAGCTGTTTTTT.

The genes are TRBV4-1 and TRBJ1-1; maybe TRBD1 (6 bases). V was shortened by 1 base and J by 6 bases, with 24 bases between the two germline ends. This CDR3 region has 18 residues. CDR1 is MGHRA and CDR2 is YSYEKL in the germline V gene. The CDR3 is CASSQAGGQSNRRAEAFF. DNA for the CDR3: TGCGCCAGCAGCCAAGCGGGAGGACAGTCCAATCGCAGGGCTGAAGCTTTCTTT.

This clone was detected once. J is TRBJ2-7 and V is TRBV11-2; possibly TRBD1 for D (5 bases). This CDR3 is built from 13 residues. Germline V gene data show CDR1 as SGHAT and CDR2 as FQNNGV. Trimming left V 6 bases short and J 6 bases short, with 15 bases between. The CDR3 coding sequence is TGTGCCAGCAGGGCCTGGGGCACCGGCGAGCAGTACTTC. Protein: CASRAWGTGEQYF.

J is TRBJ1-1 and V is TRBV28; TRBD1 matches at 7 bases. V trimming: 4 bases; J trimming: 4 bases; junction bases outside the gene matches: 6. CDR3 length: 14 residues. CDR1 is MDHEN and CDR2 is SYDVKM in the germline V gene. CDR3 region: CASSYPGTATEAFF. CDR3 in DNA: TGTGCCAGCAGTTACCCCGGGACAGCCACTGAAGCTTTCTTT.

Worth noting for this clone: Other nucleotide sequences from this sample produce the same CDR3. This chain uses TRBV2 with TRBJ1-5; D is unclear. The CDR3 is 14 amino acids. The germline CDR1 and CDR2 sequences are SNHLY and FYNNEI. With 3 bases removed from V and 7 bases from J, the gap between germline ends came to 13 bases. This chain's CDR3 is CASSDRARNQPQHF. The CDR3 nucleotides read TGTGCCAGCAGTGATAGGGCCAGAAACCAGCCCCAGCATTTT.

The chain is built from TRBV23-1 and TRBJ2-7; 9 bases are a match to TRBD2. TRBV23-1 is given ORF status, its function remaining uncertain. This CDR3 spans 15 amino acids. The J segment lost 6 bases and the V segment lost 2 bases, leaving 8 bases of the junction unmatched. The chain's CDR3 is CASSQTSGGRGEQYF. CDR3 in DNA: TGCGCCAGCAGTCAAACAAGTGGCGGGAGGGGCGAGCAGTACTTC.

CDR3 sequence (DNA): TGCGCCAGCAGCCTCGTTGAGCGTGGGAGGGCCAGCGATACGCAGTATTTT. It is translated as CASSLVERGRASDTQYF. The rearrangement joins TRBV4-1 to TRBJ2-3; 7 bases map to TRBD2. The germline CDR1 and CDR2 sequences are MGHRA and YSYEKL. Unmatched junction bases numbered 16, after V lost 4 bases and J lost 6 bases. The CDR3 has 17 amino acids.

In nucleotides, the CDR3 is TGTGCCAGCAGCCCCGGGAGGGATAGCTTTGGTGAAGCTTTCTTT. The encoded protein is CASSPGRDSFGEAFF. The chain has TRBV28 and TRBJ1-1; D call uncertain. CDR1 and CDR2 (germline): MDHEN, SYDVKM. This CDR3 contains 15 residues. The V end lost 6 bases, the J end lost 7 bases, and 21 bases lay between the germline ends.

The chain employs TRBV2 and TRBJ2-5; D perhaps matches TRBD2 (6 bases). The CDR3 is 14 residues long. V dropped 2 bases and J dropped 4 bases, with 11 bases sitting between them. The V gene's germline CDR1 is SNHLY and CDR2 FYNNEI. This chain's CDR3 is CASSEWDSRETQYF. The CDR3 DNA reads as TGTGCCAGCAGTGAATGGGACTCAAGAGAGACCCAGTACTTC. Variable domain in full (rest from reference TRBV2 and TRBJ2-5): EPEVTQTPSHQVTQMGQEVILRCVPISNHLYFYWYRQILGQKVEFLVSFYNNEISEKSEIFDDQFSVERPDGSNFTLKIRSTKLEDSAMYFCASSEWDSRETQYFGPGTRLLVL.

The chain carries TRBV5-4 and TRBJ2-2, with D uncertain. The germline gives CDR1 SGHNT, CDR2 YYREEE (reference sequence). CDR3 size: 14 residues. Trimming stripped 1 base from V and 7 bases from J, with 11 bases between. The CDR3 reads CASSLTLTNGELFF. The CDR3 region has the DNA TGTGCCAGCAGCTTGACCCTCACCAACGGGGAGCTGTTTTTT.

This chain uses TRBV5-6 with TRBJ1-2, with a tentative D call TRBD1 (6 bases). V was trimmed by 6 bases and J by 11 bases, leaving 17 bases between them. The CDR3 extends over 12 amino acids. CDR1 is SGHDT and CDR2 is YYEEEE in the germline V gene. The CDR3 DNA sequence: TGTGCCAGCAAGCTACAGGGTTTAGGTTACACCTTC. Translated, it gives CASKLQGLGYTF.

The chain employs TRBV28 and TRBJ2-7; D perhaps matches TRBD1 (6 bases). Germline V CDR1 and CDR2: MDHEN, SYDVKM. The V end was cut by 6 bases, the J end by 6 bases, with 15 bases between. The CDR3 sequence is 13 residues long. DNA for the CDR3: TGTGCCAGCAGCCAACACAGGGTTAGCGAGCAGTACTTC. This codes for CASSQHRVSEQYF.

This chain uses TRBV28 with TRBJ1-2; 7 bases align to TRBD1. Germline V gene sequence: CDR1 MDHEN, CDR2 SYDVKM. This CDR3 is 12 amino acids long. Written as DNA, the CDR3 is TGTGTGGTTGACAGGGCCTCTGTAGGCTACACCTTC. Protein sequence: CVVDRASVGYTF.

Comments on this clone: The sample holds other DNA sequences that translate to the same CDR3. The CDR3 protein is CASRAGGSYEQYF. Written as DNA, the CDR3 is TGTGCCAGCAGGGCAGGGGGCTCCTACGAGCAGTACTTC. The chain recombines TRBV28 with TRBJ2-7; 7 bases match TRBD1. V lost 6 bases, J lost 0 bases, and 2 bases stayed unmatched. The CDR3 sequence is 13 residues long. Germline V lookup: CDR1 MDHEN, CDR2 SYDVKM.

This sequence joins TRBV12-5 and TRBJ1-2; weak D call: TRBD1 (6 bases). The CDR3 runs to 12 residues. CDR1 is LGHNT and CDR2 is FRNRAP in the germline V gene. V was trimmed by 6 bases and J by 8 bases, leaving 13 bases between them. The CDR3 region has the DNA TGTGCTAGTGGCACAGGGTTCGAAGGCTACACCTTC. Protein: CASGTGFEGYTF. The whole variable domain, remainder taken from reference TRBV12-5 and TRBJ1-2, is DARVTQTPRHKVTEMGQEVTMRCQPILGHNTVFWYRQTMMQGLELLAYFRNRAPLDDSGMPKDRFSAEMPDATLATLKIQPSEPRDSAVYFCASGTGFEGYTFGSGTRLTVV.

This chain links TRBV6-6 with TRBJ1-3; D is undetermined. CDR3 length: 16 residues. Germline V gene data show CDR1 as MNHNY and CDR2 as SVGAGI (reference sequence). The V end was cut by 2 bases, the J end by 0 bases, with 11 bases between. The CDR3 DNA sequence: TGTGCCAGCAGTTACGTGGACCGACGCTCTGGAAACACCATATATTTT. Its translation: CASSYVDRRSGNTIYF.

V usage is TRBV7-2 and J usage is TRBJ2-2, with 7 nucleotides matching TRBD2. CDR3 length: 17 residues. With 4 bases clipped from V and 1 base from J, the junction kept 9 bases outside the gene matches. CDR1 is SGHTA, CDR2 FQGNSA, per germline. The CDR3 is CASSSRASSGNTGELFF. The CDR3, as DNA: TGTGCCAGCAGCTCTAGGGCCTCTAGCGGGAACACCGGGGAGCTGTTTTTT.

The gene calls are TRBV7-3 and TRBJ1-1; a possible D gene is TRBD1 (6 bases). The V gene lost 3 bases and the J gene lost 1 base, with 24 bases spanning the gap. CDR3 length equals 19 residues. The germline V gene has CDR1 SGHTA and CDR2 FQGTGA. This CDR3 is CASSFSASSTGRGNTEAFF. CDR3 nucleotide sequence: TGTGCCAGCAGCTTTAGTGCCAGCTCCACAGGGAGAGGGAACACTGAAGCTTTCTTT. The whole variable domain, remainder taken from reference TRBV7-3 and TRBJ1-1, is GAGVSQTPSNKVTEKGKYVELRCDPISGHTALYWYRQSLGQGPEFLIYFQGTGAADDSGLPNDRFFAVRPEGSVSTLKIQRTERGDSAVYLCASSFSASSTGRGNTEAFFGQGTRLTVV.